The clone carrying this T cell receptor (beta chain) showed up just a few times. Its antigen is still unknown. These data belong to a study of long-term antiretroviral therapy in people with HIV. The study's findings and limits: The study found that diversity rose after ART but stayed below transplant donor controls. Repertoires with HIV possessed tighter CDR3 length spans than those of controls.

It was version v3.0 of the immunoSEQ assay that was run at survey level. Profiled with immunoSEQ multiplex PCR; TCRdb holds only in-frame clones, not every one. Among under 20,000 clones, 79% were seen once, and the ten largest hold 5% to 7%. The TCR originated in a man younger than 35 with HIV. Material: unsorted PBMCs, obtained at the start of antiretroviral therapy, before treatment.

CDR3 amino acids: CASGQGPSYEQYF. The CDR3 nucleotides read TGTGCCAGTGGACAGGGACCTTCCTACGAGCAGTACTTC. The chain employs TRBV19 and TRBJ2-7, with 8 bases lining up with TRBD1. The germline V gene encodes CDR1 LNHDA and CDR2 SQIVND (reference sequence). CDR3 size: 13 residues. Trimming cost V 8 bases and J 1 base; bases outside gene matches: 4. Complete variable domain (other parts from reference TRBV19 and TRBJ2-7): DGGITQSPKYLFRKEGQNVTLSCEQNLNHDAMYWYRQDPGQGLRLIYYSQIVNDFQKGDIAEGYSVSREKKESFPLTVTSAQKNPTAFYLCASGQGPSYEQYFGPGTRLTVT.